Sequencing of this TCR beta chain was carried out in a study of T cell repertoires in cytomegalovirus infection. At the level of the study: CMV infection plus the matching HLA type was flagged by public TCR beta signatures. Notes on the study in general: Dominating the ex vivo response were TCR beta clonotypes that were CMV-specific and HLA-C-restricted. People with CMV and the relevant HLA were identified by cumulative public TCR beta family frequency.

A remark on this clonotype: Its antigen is not identified.

TCRdb re-called the reads with MiXCR, one entry per CDR3 protein. The sample lists approximately 730,000 distinct CDR3 sequences; roughly 33% were seen once. The sequenced sample was cultured PBMCs, obtained from culture after CMV antigen stimulation. The receptor was derived from a human donor in good health (CMV status not recorded). Some clones in this sample may be carry-over from other donors' samples.

CDR3 DNA: TGTGCCAGCAGTGGGTCAGGGAAGGGGTACGAGCAGTACTTC. The encoded protein is CASSGSGKGYEQYF. V gene TRBV2 combines with J gene TRBJ2-7; weak D call: TRBD1 (5 bases). The CDR3 runs to 14 residues. Trimming took off 4 bases at V and 4 bases at J, with 14 bases between the two ends. Germline V lookup: CDR1 SNHLY, CDR2 FYNNEI.